The 15 T cell receptor beta chains reported below all come from one sample, sequenced in a study of T cells in Graves' hyperthyroidism and ophthalmopathy. TCR beta CDR3 region amplification was performed from RNA transcripts. Carried out on the TCR CDR3, a first-round RT-PCR used the HTBI primer set. Each CDR3 protein gets one entry after TCRdb re-called the multiplex PCR reads with MiXCR. This table holds over 300,000 distinct CDR3 sequences, more than 11% found once. Material: blood. These receptors were taken from a woman aged 60-75 years with Graves' hyperthyroidism.

This clonotype appeared many times. This rearrangement joins TRBV20-1 to TRBJ2-1; 12 nucleotides match TRBD2. V trimming: 5 bases; J trimming: 8 bases; junction bases outside the gene matches: 7. CDR3 length equals 14 residues. Germline CDR1 and CDR2: DFQATT and SNEGSKA (reference sequence). This CDR3 is CSAPPSGRGYEQFF. The CDR3 region has the DNA TGCAGTGCTCCTCCTAGCGGGAGGGGTTATGAGCAGTTCTTC.

This clonotype was detected many times. V and J are TRBV11-2 and TRBJ2-1, with TRBD2 as a possible D gene (6 bases). The V and J ends lost 5 bases and 7 bases respectively, with 21 bases between them. The length of the CDR3 is 16 residues. Germline V gene lookup returns CDR1 SGHAT and CDR2 FQNNGV. The CDR3 DNA reads TGTGCCAGCAGCCCTCTCCGGGGGTTTCGATTGAATGAGCAGTTCTTC. Translated: CASSPLRGFRLNEQFF.

Of note for this clonotype: A read error may produce the germline difference seen at one junction end. The chain's CDR3 is CASSFGSGSDTQYF. The CDR3 region has the DNA TGTGCCAGCAGCTTTGGTAGCGGGAGTGATACGCAGTATTTT. V gene TRBV5-1 combines with J gene TRBJ2-3; 9 nucleotides match TRBD2. This CDR3 comprises 14 residues. CDR1 and CDR2 from the germline V gene are SGHRS and YFSETQ.

At least ten counts were recorded for this clonotype. This chain uses TRBV4-2 with TRBJ2-2; 10 bases match TRBD2. This CDR3 is 20 amino acids long. From germline, CDR1 is LGHNA and CDR2 YNFKEQ. With V trimmed by 0 bases and J by 0 bases, 10 bases remained unmatched. CDR3: CASSQDSVAGGYTNTGELFF. CDR3 bases: TGTGCCAGCAGCCAAGACTCGGTAGCGGGAGGATATACGAACACCGGGGAGCTGTTTTTT.

CDR3 nucleotide sequence: TGTGCCAGCAGCTATCAACCGGGAGCGGGGACCGGGGAGCTGTTTTTT. Its translation: CASSYQPGAGTGELFF. V is TRBV28 and J is TRBJ2-2; 7 bases are a match to TRBD2. The trim removed 6 bases at V and 5 bases at J, leaving 12 bases unmatched. Germline lookup yields CDR1 MDHEN and CDR2 SYDVKM. This CDR3 is 16 amino acids long.

Ten or more counts support this clonotype. The V call is TRBV18, the J call TRBJ1-2; 8 bases match TRBD1. This CDR3 spans 17 amino acids. V lost 3 bases to trimming and J lost 6 bases; unmatched junction nucleotides: 15. Germline lookup yields CDR1 KGHSH and CDR2 LQKENI. CDR3 bases: TGTGCCAGCTCACCCCCGGCGACAGGGGATCTCATTAATGGCTACACCTTC. Amino acids: CASSPPATGDLINGYTF.

This clonotype was seen ten or more times. This sequence joins TRBV20-1 and TRBJ2-3; no firm D call. Trimming took off 6 bases at V and 6 bases at J, with 10 bases between the two ends. Germline CDR1 reads DFQATT; CDR2 reads SNEGSKA (reference sequence). The CDR3 totals 11 residues. CDR3 amino acids: CSANLKDTQYF. CDR3 bases: TGCAGTGCCAACCTAAAGGATACGCAGTATTTT.

This clonotype turned up a few times. The chain uses TRBV19 and TRBJ2-2; 7 nucleotides line up with TRBD2. Germline values: CDR1 LNHDA, CDR2 SQIVND (reference sequence). This CDR3 region has 15 residues. V gave up 6 bases and J gave up 0 bases; unmatched junction bases: 4. DNA of the CDR3: TGTGCCAGTAGGAGGGGAGGGTCGAACACCGGGGAGCTGTTTTTT. Translated, it gives CASRRGGSNTGELFF.

The table lists this clonotype with many counts. The chain joins TRBV9 to TRBJ1-2; D perhaps matches TRBD1 (6 bases). Looked up from germline, CDR1 is SGDLS and CDR2 is YYNGEE. This CDR3 spans 15 amino acids. V was pared by 4 bases and J by 6 bases, with 19 bases between. CDR3 in amino acids: CASSSRQGWMNGYTF. Written as DNA, the CDR3 is TGTGCCAGCAGCTCAAGGCAGGGGTGGATGAATGGCTACACCTTC.

Note on this clonotype: A much larger clone lies one base from this, so it may be a read error. V and J are TRBV5-5 and TRBJ2-3; unclear D gene. CDR3 length equals 14 residues. Germline CDR1 SGHKS, CDR2 YYEKEE (reference sequence). As DNA, the CDR3 is TGTGCCAACAGCTTGTACAGTGGAAAAGATACGCAGTATTTT. As protein: CANSLYSGKDTQYF.

Ten or more counts support this clonotype. J is TRBJ2-1 and V is TRBV28; possibly TRBD1 for D (6 bases). V lost 1 base and J lost 6, with 13 bases in between. The CDR3 extends over 15 amino acids. The germline V gene encodes CDR1 MDHEN and CDR2 SYDVKM. CDR3 region: CASSLLSQGLNEQFF. CDR3 coding DNA: TGTGCCAGCAGTTTATTAAGCCAGGGGCTCAATGAGCAGTTCTTC.

The rearrangement uses TRBV6-4 and TRBJ2-2; the D gene is possibly TRBD1 (6 bases). Germline lookup yields CDR1 MRHNA and CDR2 SNTAGT. CDR3 length: 16 residues. V was trimmed by 5 bases and J by 6 bases, leaving 19 bases between them. CDR3 protein: CASSYQRWQGSGELFF. In DNA, the CDR3 is TGTGCCAGCAGTTACCAAAGGTGGCAGGGGTCCGGGGAGCTGTTTTTT.

CDR3 sequence (DNA): TGTGCCAGCAGCAACCTAGCGGGAGTAGGAGAGACCCAGTACTTC. Translating it yields CASSNLAGVGETQYF. This chain uses TRBV11-2 with TRBJ2-5, with TRBD2 identical over 10 bases. Unmatched junction bases numbered 7, after V lost 5 bases and J lost 4 bases. Looked up from germline, CDR1 is SGHAT and CDR2 is FQNNGV. The length of the CDR3 is 15 residues.

The V gene is TRBV30, the J gene TRBJ1-3; D might be TRBD1 (5 bases). V lost 2 bases, J lost 0 bases, and 14 bases lay in between. The length of the CDR3 is 16 residues. CDR1 and CDR2 from the germline V gene are GTSNPN and SVGIG (reference sequence). Here the CDR3 DNA reads TGTGCCTGGAGTAACCTCTCAGGGACCTCTGGAAACACCATATATTTT. Translating it yields CAWSNLSGTSGNTIYF.

The table lists this clonotype with a few counts. The chain recombines TRBV27 with TRBJ1-1, with unresolved D. The CDR3 has 15 amino acids. Germline V gene data show CDR1 as MNHEY and CDR2 as SMNVEV (reference sequence). V dropped 2 bases and J dropped 0 bases, with 10 bases sitting between them. The DNA for the CDR3 is TGTGCCAGCAGTTTAAAATCGGGGTTGAACACTGAAGCTTTCTTT. Its translation is CASSLKSGLNTEAFF.